Listed below are T cell receptor beta chains from one sample, sequenced in a study of T cells in Graves' hyperthyroidism and ophthalmopathy. A single record per CDR3 protein comes from TCRdb applying MiXCR to the multiplex PCR reads. Of about 480,000 distinct CDR3 sequences in the sample, about 24% are singletons; the top ten hold around 11%. Sequences were obtained from blood. These receptor sequences come from a woman younger than 45 with Graves' ophthalmopathy. The CDR3 runs from the conserved cysteine through the conserved F or W. The D gene is left open where the match is weak. Clone sizes are given selectively: once, few, many, or a class where the clone is expanded.

.	TRBV7-9	many	TRBJ1-2	CASSLNMRRDGYTF	TGTGCCAGCAGCTTAAACATGCGACGCGATGGCTACACCTTC
.	TRBV6-2/TRBV6-3	.	TRBJ1-5	CASSGWDNQPQHF	TGTGCCAGCAGTGGTTGGGACAATCAGCCCCAGCATTTT
TRBD1	TRBV6-5	.	TRBJ1-2	CASSCSLQGLGGCTF	TGTGCCAGCAGTTGCTCGCTACAGGGGTTGGGAGGCTGCACCTTC
.	TRBV20-1	many	TRBJ1-3	CSASRGGASGNTIYF	TGCAGTGCTTCCCGGGGAGGGGCCTCTGGAAACACCATATATTTT
.	TRBV24-1	many	TRBJ2-5	CATASLTGADQETQYF	TGTGCCACCGCCTCATTAACGGGGGCCGACCAAGAGACCCAGTACTTC
.	TRBV7-2	many	TRBJ1-2	CASSLSGLPVGYTF	TGTGCCAGCAGCTTATCGGGGCTCCCTGTCGGCTACACCTTC
TRBD1	TRBV6-1	.	TRBJ1-1	CASSKGQTEAFF	TGTGCCAGCAGTAAGGGACAGACTGAAGCTTTCTTT
.	TRBV12-3/TRBV12-4	.	TRBJ1-5	CASRTTALDSNQPQHF	TGTGCCAGCAGAACGACAGCCTTAGATAGCAATCAGCCCCAGCATTTT
.	TRBV15	many	TRBJ1-2	CATSEERGDYGYTF	TGTGCCACCAGCGAGGAGAGGGGAGACTATGGCTACACCTTC
.	TRBV30	many	TRBJ2-7	CAWGDSYEQYF	TGTGCCTGGGGGGACTCCTACGAGCAGTACTTC
.	TRBV19	few	TRBJ2-6	CASTAARSGANVLTF	TGTGCCAGTACTGCGGCCCGCTCTGGGGCCAACGTCCTGACTTTC
TRBD1	TRBV2	few	TRBJ1-2	CATAGQGGYGYTF	TGTGCCACCGCAGGACAGGGGGGCTATGGCTACACCTTC
TRBD1	TRBV6-1	many	TRBJ1-5	CASTSGLDRVFQPQHF	TGTGCCAGCACCAGTGGTCTGGACAGGGTATTTCAGCCCCAGCATTTT
TRBD1	TRBV30	many	TRBJ2-7	CAWSVRGRYEQYF	TGTGCCTGGAGTGTAAGGGGGCGATACGAGCAGTACTTC
.	TRBV6-1	.	TRBJ1-3	CASTTGEASGNTIYF	TGTGCCAGCACGACAGGAGAGGCCTCTGGAAACACCATATATTTT
TRBD2	TRBV6-1	many	TRBJ2-7	CASRRLADTYEQYF	TGTGCCAGCAGAAGACTAGCGGATACCTACGAGCAGTACTTC
TRBD2	TRBV12-3/TRBV12-4	.	TRBJ2-5	CASSFRPWGGLAGTRETQYF	TGTGCCAGCAGTTTTCGTCCGTGGGGGGGACTAGCGGGGACAAGGGAGACCCAGTACTTC
TRBD1	TRBV12-3/TRBV12-4	many	TRBJ2-7	CASSPRTGGIEGQYF	TGTGCCAGCAGCCCTAGGACAGGGGGCATTGAGGGGCAGTACTTC
.	TRBV2	many	TRBJ2-2	CAIQENTGELFF	TGTGCCATCCAAGAAAACACCGGGGAGCTGTTTTTT
TRBD1	TRBV30	once	TRBJ1-1	CAWSRTGGTEAFF	TGTGCCTGGAGTAGGACAGGGGGGACTGAAGCTTTCTTT
.	TRBV6-5	many	TRBJ1-1	CASRGRATEAFF	TGTGCCAGCAGGGGCAGGGCCACTGAAGCTTTCTTT
.	TRBV7-2	once	TRBJ1-2	CASRGQTGAYGYTF	TGTGCCAGCAGAGGGCAAACCGGGGCCTATGGCTACACCTTC
TRBD1	TRBV6-5	once	TRBJ1-1	CASSSRARQGEAFF	TGTGCCAGCAGTTCCCGGGCAAGACAGGGTGAAGCTTTCTTT
.	TRBV7-8	many	TRBJ1-1	CASSPAGALRTEAFF	TGTGCCAGCAGCCCAGCGGGGGCTTTACGGACTGAAGCTTTCTTT
.	TRBV5-5	.	TRBJ1-1	CASSLGGFDEAFF	TGTGCCAGCAGCTTGGGAGGGTTTGATGAAGCTTTCTTT
TRBD1	TRBV6-1	.	TRBJ1-6	CASRGEGQDSPLHF	TGTGCCAGCAGGGGGGAGGGACAGGATTCACCCCTCCACTTT
.	TRBV29-1	few	TRBJ1-1	CSAEGRNTEAFF	TGCAGCGCGGAGGGGAGGAACACTGAAGCTTTCTTT
.	TRBV11-2	few	TRBJ2-7	CASRVRTESYEQYF	TGTGCCAGCCGTGTTCGGACCGAATCCTACGAGCAGTACTTC
TRBD1	TRBV6-5	few	TRBJ1-1	CASSYGTGEKSAFF	TGTGCCAGCAGTTACGGAACAGGGGAAAAAAGTGCTTTCTTT
.	TRBV5-6	.	TRBJ2-7	CASSLDWSGRGGYEQYF	TGTGCCAGCAGCTTGGACTGGAGCGGAAGAGGGGGCTACGAGCAGTACTTC
.	TRBV28	.	TRBJ2-5	CASSPLDLAKQETQYF	TGTGCCAGCAGTCCCCTTGATCTAGCGAAGCAAGAGACCCAGTACTTC
TRBD2	TRBV20-1	many	TRBJ2-2	CSARFAGGLISTGELFF	TGCAGTGCTAGGTTTGCGGGGGGCCTGATTAGCACCGGGGAGCTGTTTTTT
.	TRBV4-1	.	TRBJ2-2	CASSQPGLRTGELFF	TGCGCCAGCAGCCAACCGGGGCTGAGAACCGGGGAGCTGTTTTTT
.	TRBV4-2	.	TRBJ2-7	CASSQDRGGAYEQYF	TGTGCCAGCAGCCAAGATCGAGGGGGGGCCTACGAGCAGTACTTC
.	TRBV30	.	TRBJ1-2	CAWSGQRWDGYTF	TGTGCCTGGAGCGGACAGCGGTGGGATGGCTACACCTTC
.	TRBV18	many	TRBJ1-1	CASAGARDTEAFF	TGTGCCAGCGCGGGGGCGCGGGACACTGAAGCTTTCTTT
.	TRBV7-6	many	TRBJ2-7	CASSLNQIGEQYF	TGTGCCAGCAGCTTAAATCAAATCGGGGAGCAGTACTTC
.	TRBV4-2	many	TRBJ1-2	CASSQEKGGYTF	TGTGCCAGCAGCCAAGAAAAAGGTGGCTACACCTTC
TRBD1	TRBV2	.	TRBJ2-5	CASSDGQGDIQYF	TGTGCCAGCAGCGACGGACAGGGGGATATCCAGTACTTC
.	TRBV19	.	TRBJ1-1	CASSRAPGMSTEACF	TGTGCCAGTAGTCGCGCGCCTGGGATGAGCACTGAAGCTTGCTTT
.	TRBV6-5	many	TRBJ2-7	CASRSENAEQYF	TGTGCCAGCAGATCTGAGAACGCCGAGCAGTACTTC
.	TRBV2	few	TRBJ2-7	CASRTNRDTGSYEQYF	TGTGCCAGCAGGACAAACCGGGACACGGGCTCCTACGAGCAGTACTTC